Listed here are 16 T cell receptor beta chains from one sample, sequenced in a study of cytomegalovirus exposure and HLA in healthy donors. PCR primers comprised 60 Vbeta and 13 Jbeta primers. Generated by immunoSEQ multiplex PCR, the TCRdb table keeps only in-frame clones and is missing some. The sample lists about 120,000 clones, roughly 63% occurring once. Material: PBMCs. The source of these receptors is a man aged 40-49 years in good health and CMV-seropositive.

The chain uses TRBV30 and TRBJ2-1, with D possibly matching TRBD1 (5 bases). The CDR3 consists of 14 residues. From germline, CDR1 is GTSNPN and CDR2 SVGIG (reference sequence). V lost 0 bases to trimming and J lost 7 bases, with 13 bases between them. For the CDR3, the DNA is TGTGCCTGGAGTGTAAGGTCAGGGTGGAATGAGCAGTTCTTC. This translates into CAWSVRSGWNEQFF.

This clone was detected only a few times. In nucleotides, the CDR3 is TGCAGCGCGTCGGGACTTGGCGGCACAGATACGCAGTATTTT. It specifies CSASGLGGTDTQYF. This chain joins TRBV29-1 and TRBJ2-3, with D tentatively TRBD2 (6 bases). CDR3 length equals 14 residues. Germline V gene data show CDR1 as SQVTM and CDR2 as ANQGSEA. Trimming removed 7 bases from V and 1 base from J, with 15 bases in between.

CDR3 DNA: TGTGCCAGCATCCACGGGACTACCACCCGTACGCAGTATTTT. Its protein product is CASIHGTTTRTQYF. The rearrangement uses TRBV21-1 and TRBJ2-3; whether TRBD2, the table's D call, matches the DNA was not checked. TRBV21-1 constitutes a pseudogene. The CDR3 consists of 14 residues.

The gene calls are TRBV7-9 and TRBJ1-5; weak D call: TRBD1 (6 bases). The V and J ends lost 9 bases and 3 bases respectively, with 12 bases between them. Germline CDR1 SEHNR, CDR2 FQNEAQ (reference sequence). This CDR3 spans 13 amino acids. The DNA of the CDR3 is TGTGCCAGTCAACAGGGTCACAATCAGCCCCAGCATTTT. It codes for CASQQGHNQPQHF.

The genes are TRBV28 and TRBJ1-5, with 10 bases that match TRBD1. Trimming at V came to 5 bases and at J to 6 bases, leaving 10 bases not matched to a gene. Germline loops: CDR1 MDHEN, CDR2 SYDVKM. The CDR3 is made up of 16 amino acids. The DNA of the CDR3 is TGTGCCAGCAGTCCACCGGGACAGGGGCGCGGTCAGCCCCAGCATTTT. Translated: CASSPPGQGRGQPQHF.

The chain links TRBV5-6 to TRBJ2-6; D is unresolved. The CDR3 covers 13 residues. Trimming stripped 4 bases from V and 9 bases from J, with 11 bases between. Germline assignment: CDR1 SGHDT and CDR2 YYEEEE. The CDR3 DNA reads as TGTGCCAGCAGCCCTGAGGTTGTCAACGTCCTGACTTTC. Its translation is CASSPEVVNVLTF. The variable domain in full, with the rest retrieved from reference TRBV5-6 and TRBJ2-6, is DAGVTQSPTHLIKTRGQQVTLRCSPKSGHDTVSWYQQALGQGPQFIFQYYEEEERQRGNFPDRFSGHQFPNYSSELNVNALLLGDSALYLCASSPEVVNVLTFGAGSRLTVL.

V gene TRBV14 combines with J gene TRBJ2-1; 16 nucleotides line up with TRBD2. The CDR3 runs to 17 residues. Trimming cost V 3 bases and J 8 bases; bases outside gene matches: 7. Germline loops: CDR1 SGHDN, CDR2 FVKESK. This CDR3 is CASSHPGTSGRAHEQFF. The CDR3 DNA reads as TGTGCCAGCAGCCATCCCGGGACTAGCGGGAGGGCCCATGAGCAGTTCTTC.

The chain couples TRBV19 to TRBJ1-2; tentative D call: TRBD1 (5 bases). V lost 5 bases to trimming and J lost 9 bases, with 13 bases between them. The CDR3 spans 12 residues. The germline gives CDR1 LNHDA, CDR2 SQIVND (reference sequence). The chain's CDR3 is CASSYRRDSYTF. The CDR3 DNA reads TGTGCCAGTAGTTACCGCAGGGATAGCTACACCTTC.

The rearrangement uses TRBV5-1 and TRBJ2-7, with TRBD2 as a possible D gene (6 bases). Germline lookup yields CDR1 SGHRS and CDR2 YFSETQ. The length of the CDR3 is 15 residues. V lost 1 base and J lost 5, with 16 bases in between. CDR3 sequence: CASSLWRDRGDEQYF. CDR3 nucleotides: TGCGCCAGCAGCTTGTGGAGGGACCGTGGGGACGAGCAGTACTTC.

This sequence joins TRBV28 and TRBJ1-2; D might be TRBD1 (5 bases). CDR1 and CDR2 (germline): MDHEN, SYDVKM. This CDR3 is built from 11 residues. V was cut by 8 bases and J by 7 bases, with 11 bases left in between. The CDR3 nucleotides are TGTGCCAGCGAGGGGAGGAGTGGCTACACCTTC. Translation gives CASEGRSGYTF.

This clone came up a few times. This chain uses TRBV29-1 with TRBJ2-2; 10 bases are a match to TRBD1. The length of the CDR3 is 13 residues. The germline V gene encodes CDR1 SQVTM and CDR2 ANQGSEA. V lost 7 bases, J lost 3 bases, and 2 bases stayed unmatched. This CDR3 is CSGGQGDTGELFF. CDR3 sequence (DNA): TGCAGCGGCGGACAGGGGGACACCGGGGAGCTGTTTTTT.

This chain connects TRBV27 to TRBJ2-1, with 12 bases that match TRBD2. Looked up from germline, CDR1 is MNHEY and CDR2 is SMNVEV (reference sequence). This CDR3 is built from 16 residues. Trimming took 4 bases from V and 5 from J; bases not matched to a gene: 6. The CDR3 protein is CASSYPSGRANNEQFF. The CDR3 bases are TGTGCCAGCAGTTATCCTAGCGGGAGGGCCAACAATGAGCAGTTCTTC.

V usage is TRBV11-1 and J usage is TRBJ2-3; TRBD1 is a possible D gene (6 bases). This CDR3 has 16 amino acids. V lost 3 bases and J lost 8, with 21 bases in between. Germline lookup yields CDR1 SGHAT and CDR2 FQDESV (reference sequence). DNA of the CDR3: TGTGCCAGCAGCTTTGGGTCCAGGGGCCCTCTTGGTACGCAGTATTTT. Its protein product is CASSFGSRGPLGTQYF.

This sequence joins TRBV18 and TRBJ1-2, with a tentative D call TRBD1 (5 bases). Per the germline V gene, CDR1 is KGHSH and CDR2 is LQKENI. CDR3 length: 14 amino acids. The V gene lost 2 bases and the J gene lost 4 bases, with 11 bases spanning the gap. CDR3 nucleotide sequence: TGTGCCAGCTCACCAAGCGGCGGGGGCTATGGCTACACCTTC. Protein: CASSPSGGGYGYTF.

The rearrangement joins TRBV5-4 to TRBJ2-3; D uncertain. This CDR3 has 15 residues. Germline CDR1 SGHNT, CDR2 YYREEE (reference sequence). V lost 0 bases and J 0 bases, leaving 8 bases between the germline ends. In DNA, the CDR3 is TGTGCCAGCAGCTTGGGTCTACTCAGCACAGATACGCAGTATTTT. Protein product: CASSLGLLSTDTQYF.

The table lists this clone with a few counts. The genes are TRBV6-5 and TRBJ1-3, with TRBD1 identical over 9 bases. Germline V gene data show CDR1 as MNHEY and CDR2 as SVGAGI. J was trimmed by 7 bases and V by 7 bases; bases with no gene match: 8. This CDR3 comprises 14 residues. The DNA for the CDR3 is TGTGCCAGCATCGGGACAGGGACTTCGAACACCATATATTTT. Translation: CASIGTGTSNTIYF.